This passage covers 17 T cell receptor beta chains from one sample sequenced in a study of cytomegalovirus exposure and HLA in healthy donors (dated by TCRdb to between 2016 and 2019). Library prep was done by the immunoSEQ multiplex PCR assay. For the multiplex PCR, a mixture combining 60 forward primers for TCR Vbeta segments and 13 reverse primers for TCR Jbeta segments was used. Here the immuneACCESS table is served through TCRdb, limited to in-frame sequences with V and J called. Missing clones are a known gap in these copies; in checked studies unresolved V genes cover under half, and the rest lacks a known reason. The table for this sample lists about 120,000 clones; 65% to 90% of them were counted only once. The biggest ten clones account for roughly 12% of the sample. The sample taken for sequencing was PBMCs. These receptors were taken from a male donor in good health and CMV-seropositive.

V gene TRBV19 combines with J gene TRBJ1-4; 7 bases line up with TRBD1. Germline CDR1 and CDR2: LNHDA and SQIVND (reference sequence). Unmatched junction bases numbered 4, after V lost 6 bases and J lost 6 bases. CDR3 length: 13 amino acids. CDR3 sequence (DNA): TGTGCCAGTAGAAGGGGGCGTGATGAAAAACTGTTTTTT. Protein product: CASRRGRDEKLFF.

V is TRBV4-3 and J is TRBJ1-4; possible D gene TRBD1, 5 bases. Trimming stripped 2 bases from V and 7 bases from J, with 14 bases between. The germline CDR1 and CDR2 sequences are LGHNA and YSLEER. CDR3 length: 15 amino acids. The DNA of the CDR3 is TGCGCCAGCAGCCAAAACCTCGACAGAGCTGAAAAACTGTTTTTT. This codes for CASSQNLDRAEKLFF.

J is TRBJ2-2 and V is TRBV25-1, with 7 bases fitting TRBD2. The V gene end was trimmed by 9 bases and the J gene end by 4 bases; junction bases not matched to a gene: 11. The length of the CDR3 is 15 residues. Germline-derived CDR1 and CDR2 are MGHDK and SYGVNS. In DNA form, the CDR3 reads TGTGCCAGTTCAGGGAGGGAGGGAATCACCGGGGAGCTGTTTTTT. As protein: CASSGREGITGELFF.

This chain joins TRBV5-1 and TRBJ2-5; 11 bases match TRBD2. The length of the CDR3 is 17 residues. CDR1 SGHRS and CDR2 YFSETQ come from the germline V gene. V was clipped by 0 bases and J by 3 bases; unmatched bases: 7. The CDR3 region is CASSLGLAGTMEETQYF. CDR3 coding DNA: TGCGCCAGCAGCTTGGGACTAGCGGGAACGATGGAAGAGACCCAGTACTTC. The full variable domain, its missing parts supplied by reference TRBV5-1 and TRBJ2-5, is KAGVTQTPRYLIKTRGQQVTLSCSPISGHRSVSWYQQTPGQGLQFLFEYFSETQRNKGNFPGRFSGRQFSNSRSEMNVSTLELGDSALYLCASSLGLAGTMEETQYFGPGTRLLVL.

This clone was seen just once. The chain combines TRBV5-1 with TRBJ1-2; D is unresolved. The germline gives CDR1 SGHRS, CDR2 YFSETQ. The CDR3 is made up of 16 amino acids. V was trimmed by 4 bases and J by 4 bases, leaving 20 bases between them. CDR3: CASSPTRGADFYGYTF. The CDR3 region has the DNA TGCGCCAGCAGCCCCACCCGGGGAGCGGATTTCTATGGCTACACCTTC.

This clone has only a few counts. The rearrangement uses TRBV11-2 and TRBJ2-1; TRBD2 might be the D (6 bases). Germline V gives CDR1 SGHAT, CDR2 FQNNGV. V was trimmed by 4 bases and J by 7 bases, leaving 11 bases between them. There are 13 residues in the CDR3. CDR3 in amino acids: CASSSTGANEQFF. CDR3 bases: TGTGCCAGCAGCTCTACGGGAGCGAATGAGCAGTTCTTC. Supplemented by reference TRBV11-2 and TRBJ2-1, the full variable domain reads EAGVAQSPRYKIIEKRQSVAFWCNPISGHATLYWYQQILGQGPKLLIQFQNNGVVDDSQLPKDRFSAERLKGVDSTLKIQPAKLEDSAVYLCASSSTGANEQFFGPGTRLTVL.

This clone was observed a few times. This sequence joins TRBV28 and TRBJ2-7; tentatively, D is TRBD1 (6 bases). Germline V gene lookup returns CDR1 MDHEN and CDR2 SYDVKM. V was shortened by 7 bases and J by 1 base, with 11 bases between the two germline ends. The CDR3 is 13 residues long. The CDR3 DNA reads TGTGCCAGCAATAACAGGGTTTCCTACGAGCAGTACTTC. Translated: CASNNRVSYEQYF. Filled out from reference TRBV28 and TRBJ2-7, the complete variable domain reads DVKVTQSSRYLVKRTGEKVFLECVQDMDHENMFWYRQDPGLGLRLIYFSYDVKMKEKGDIPEGYSVSREKKERFSLILESASTNQTSMYLCASNNRVSYEQYFGPGTRLTVT.

This clone has more than one count but fewer than ten. The rearrangement uses TRBV6-5 and TRBJ1-2; the match to TRBD1 covers 12 bases. Per the germline V gene, CDR1 is MNHEY and CDR2 is SVGAGI. With 6 bases clipped from V and 8 bases from J, the junction kept 4 bases outside the gene matches. The CDR3 runs 13 residues. The CDR3 region is CASRGTGGRGYTF. CDR3 DNA: TGTGCCAGCAGAGGGACAGGGGGCAGGGGCTACACCTTC.

J is TRBJ2-2 and V is TRBV7-9, with D possibly being TRBD2 (5 bases). The ends were cut back, 2 bases at V and 2 bases at J, with 15 bases in the middle. Germline V lookup: CDR1 SEHNR, CDR2 FQNEAQ (reference sequence). This CDR3 comprises 17 residues. This chain's CDR3 is CASSLYVASGNTGELFF. CDR3 nucleotide sequence: TGTGCCAGCAGCTTATACGTTGCGAGCGGCAACACCGGGGAGCTGTTTTTT.

The chain combines TRBV28 with TRBJ2-2, with D uncertain. Germline CDR1 and CDR2: MDHEN and SYDVKM. This CDR3 is 12 amino acids long. Trimming left V 6 bases short and J 6 bases short, with 8 bases between. DNA of the CDR3: TGTGCCAGCAGCCCCTTTCCCGGGGAGCTGTTTTTT. It translates to CASSPFPGELFF. The full variable domain, in which reference TRBV28 and TRBJ2-2 provide the parts outside the CDR3, is DVKVTQSSRYLVKRTGEKVFLECVQDMDHENMFWYRQDPGLGLRLIYFSYDVKMKEKGDIPEGYSVSREKKERFSLILESASTNQTSMYLCASSPFPGELFFGEGSRLTVL.

In this sample, this clone turned up once. V and J are TRBV9 and TRBJ2-5; 13 bases map to TRBD2. The DNA end is a closer match to TRBJ2-7, so the J assignment may be wrong. The CDR3 extends over 15 amino acids. Germline CDR1 is SGDLS and CDR2 is YYNGEE. The CDR3 is CASSGGTSGIYEQYF. The CDR3 nucleotides read TGTGCCAGCAGCGGCGGGACTAGCGGGATCTACGAGCAGTACTTC.

This clone was recorded once. The rearrangement uses TRBV10-3 and TRBJ2-1, with TRBD2 identical over 8 bases. CDR1 ENHRY and CDR2 SYGVKD come from the germline V gene. Trimming took 6 bases from V and 10 from J; bases not matched to a gene: 20. CDR3 length: 17 residues. In DNA, the CDR3 is TGTGCCATCAGAGAGCTCGGGGGGGGGTCCGGGACCTTGGAGCAGTTCTTC. This codes for CAIRELGGGSGTLEQFF.

This chain links TRBV4-1 with TRBJ2-7; tentative D call: TRBD2 (7 bases). This CDR3 has 16 amino acids. The V gene's germline CDR1 is MGHRA and CDR2 YSYEKL. V was cut by 2 bases and J by 5 bases, with 19 bases left in between. The CDR3 DNA reads as TGCGCCAGCAGCCAAACGTACATTAGAGGGGGGGACGAGCAGTACTTC. It codes for CASSQTYIRGGDEQYF.

This clone was detected only a few times. V is TRBV6-5 and J is TRBJ2-3; 7 positions match TRBD2. Trimming at V came to 4 bases and at J to 2 bases, leaving 6 bases not matched to a gene. There are 15 residues in the CDR3. Germline V lookup: CDR1 MNHEY, CDR2 SVGAGI. The CDR3 sequence is CASSSSGIHTDTQYF. CDR3 bases: TGTGCCAGCAGTTCAAGCGGGATCCACACAGATACGCAGTATTTT.

The CDR3: CASSHEETGELFF. CDR3 sequence (DNA): TGTGCCAGCAGTCACGAGGAAACCGGGGAGCTGTTTTTT. The chain links TRBV4-2 to TRBJ2-2; D gene unclear. The CDR3 consists of 13 residues. V lost 6 bases and J lost 5, with 10 bases in between. Germline V lookup: CDR1 LGHNA, CDR2 YNFKEQ.

The chain couples TRBV7-8 to TRBJ2-7; possible D gene TRBD1, 5 bases. Germline CDR1 is SGHVS and CDR2 is FQNEAQ. This CDR3 has 14 residues. Trimming shortened V by 7 bases and J by 0 bases, and 13 bases separated the two germline ends. DNA for the CDR3: TGTGCCAGCATCCTCCAGGGTCACTCCTACGAGCAGTACTTC. Translated: CASILQGHSYEQYF.

This rearrangement joins TRBV27 to TRBJ2-7; 8 bases map to TRBD1. This CDR3 contains 15 residues. Losses at the gene ends were 0 bases for V and 1 base for J; bases not matched to a gene: 2. Germline loops: CDR1 MNHEY, CDR2 SMNVEV (reference sequence). CDR3 loop: CASSLSGQGSYEQYF. The CDR3 DNA reads TGTGCCAGCAGTTTATCTGGACAGGGTTCCTACGAGCAGTACTTC.